A selection of T cell receptor beta chains follows, all from one sample in a study of CD8+ T cells in alopecia areata. Profiling relied on immunoSEQ multiplex PCR, and the TCRdb table lists in-frame clones only, not all of them. There are 150,000 to 200,000 clones in the sample; around 50% occur only once, and roughly 13% lies in the top ten. This sample comprised CD8+ T cells sorted from blood, obtained at week 24, from a patient treated with tofacitinib. Receptors were obtained from a human donor with alopecia areata. The CDR3 runs from the conserved cysteine through the conserved F or W. The D gene is left open where the match is weak. Clone size, where shown, is once, few, many, or a class for clones that have expanded.

NA	TRBJ1-2	NA	TRBV4-1	TGCGCCAGCAGCCAACACTCTGAGTATGGCTACACCTTC	CASSQHSEYGYTF
NA	TRBJ2-1	NA	TRBV5-1	TGCGCCAGCAGCGGTACAGGGTATCCCTCCTACAATGAGCAGTTCTTC	CASSGTGYPSYNEQFF
few	TRBJ2-2	TRBD2	TRBV7-9	TGTGCCAGCAGCGACCCCCTAGCGGGGGTGGACACCGGGGAGCTGTTTTTT	CASSDPLAGVDTGELFF
NA	TRBJ2-3	TRBD2	TRBV5-1	TGCGCCAGCAGCTCAGACGGGACTAGCGGGGATACGCAGTATTTT	CASSSDGTSGDTQYF
few	TRBJ2-2	NA	TRBV5-5	TGTGCCAGCAGCTTGCCTACAGGGAGCGGGGAGCTGTTTTTT	CASSLPTGSGELFF
NA	TRBJ1-2	NA	TRBV7-9	TGTGCCAGCAGCTTACGGGAAGCTAACTATGGCTACACCTTC	CASSLREANYGYTF
few	TRBJ2-3	NA	TRBV30	TGTGCCTCCCAATTGGCAGGGGGGGATACAGATACGCAGTATTTT	CASQLAGGDTDTQYF
few	TRBJ1-2	TRBD1	TRBV29-1	TGCAGCTCGAACAGGGGTGACTATGGCTACACCTTC	CSSNRGDYGYTF
NA	TRBJ2-7	NA	TRBV5-1	TGCGCCAGCAGGGCAGAAACCTACGAGCAGTACTTC	CASRAETYEQYF
NA	TRBJ2-5	NA	TRBV2	TGTGCCAGAAGTAGGGAGGGACAGCAAGAGACCCAGTACTTC	CARSREGQQETQYF
NA	TRBJ1-4	NA	TRBV5-1	TGCGCCAGCAGCCCCGAAACAGGGCTATCGGAAAAACTGTTTTTT	CASSPETGLSEKLFF
few	TRBJ2-1	TRBD2	TRBV6-5	TGTGCCAGCAGAAATAGCGGGGGAGCCTACAATGAGCAGTTCTTC	CASRNSGGAYNEQFF
few	TRBJ1-5	TRBD1	TRBV19	TGTGCCAGTAATCATTTAAGGGACAGGACTCAGCCCCAGCATTTT	CASNHLRDRTQPQHF
NA	TRBJ2-5	NA	TRBV27	TGTGCCAGCAGTCCTTATCGGAATCAAGAGACCCAGTACTTC	CASSPYRNQETQYF
NA	TRBJ2-3	NA	TRBV6-1	TGTGCCAGCAGAGAACATCCTTCGGGGCCCGGAGATACGCAGTATTTT	CASREHPSGPGDTQYF
few	TRBJ2-1	TRBD2	TRBV5-1	TGCGCCAGCAGCTTGCGGTCGGGGGGATGGACGGACAATGAGCAGTTCTTC	CASSLRSGGWTDNEQFF
NA	TRBJ2-5	NA	TRBV5-6	TGTGCCAGCAGCTTGGGGCAAGAGACCCAGTACTTC	CASSLGQETQYF
NA	TRBJ2-7	NA	TRBV30	TGTGCCTGGAGTGTAGGGACGGGAGCCTACGAGCAGTACTTC	CAWSVGTGAYEQYF
NA	TRBJ1-2	NA	TRBV29-1	TGCAGCGTTGAAGTTCACTATGGCTACACCTTC	CSVEVHYGYTF
NA	TRBJ1-2	NA	TRBV6-5	TGTGCCAGCAGTTACGGTCAGGATATAAACGGCTACACCTTC	CASSYGQDINGYTF
NA	TRBJ2-7	NA	TRBV9	TGTGCCAGCACCCCCGGAGGGGAACCCTACGAGCAGTACTTC	CASTPGGEPYEQYF
NA	TRBJ1-2	TRBD1	TRBV27	TGTGCCAGCAGTACCAGGGGGCGAAACTATGGCTACACCTTC	CASSTRGRNYGYTF
NA	TRBJ2-2	NA	TRBV18	TGTGCCAGCTCACCGCCGGGACAAAGATACGCGAACACCGGGGAGCTGTTTTTT	CASSPPGQRYANTGELFF
NA	TRBJ2-7	NA	TRBV9	TGTGCCAGCACCCGGGGGGCAGGGGCCTACGAGCAGTACTTC	CASTRGAGAYEQYF
few	TRBJ2-1	NA	TRBV29-1	TGCAGCGCCCGCTCCCGAGTGAGCTCCTACAATGAGCAGTTCTTC	CSARSRVSSYNEQFF
NA	TRBJ2-5	TRBD1	TRBV13	TGTGCCAGCAATGGACAGGGGCAAGAGACCCAGTACTTC	CASNGQGQETQYF
NA	TRBJ2-3	NA	TRBV2	TGTGCCAGCAGCGACTCCACCTTCACAGATACGCAGTATTTT	CASSDSTFTDTQYF
once	TRBJ2-3	TRBD1	TRBV9	TGTGCCAGCAGCACCTGGACAGGGATGGCAGATACGCAGTATTTT	CASSTWTGMADTQYF
few	TRBJ1-5	TRBD1	TRBV27	TGTGCCAGCAGTTTATCAGGGGGCAGCAATCAGCCCCAGCATTTT	CASSLSGGSNQPQHF
NA	TRBJ2-1	NA	TRBV6-5	TGTGCCAGCAGGAAGTACAATGAGCAGTTCTTC	CASRKYNEQFF
NA	TRBJ2-7	NA	TRBV4-1	TGCGCCAGCAGTCAAGTGACTAGCTCCTACGAGCAGTACTTC	CASSQVTSSYEQYF
NA	TRBJ1-2	NA	TRBV6-5	TGTGCCAGCAGCCCCCAGGGACTAGATAACTATGGCTACACCTTC	CASSPQGLDNYGYTF
NA	TRBJ2-3	TRBD1	TRBV15	TGTGCCACCAGCAGGAGGACAGGGAGCACAGATACGCAGTATTTT	CATSRRTGSTDTQYF
few	TRBJ1-2	NA	TRBV27	TGTGCCAGCAGTTTATTTACAGGGAGCTATGGCTACACCTTC	CASSLFTGSYGYTF
NA	TRBJ1-6	NA	TRBV4-1	TGCGCCAGCAGCCAAGCCCCGAGCTCCTATAATTCACCCCTCCACTTT	CASSQAPSSYNSPLHF
NA	TRBJ1-2	NA	TRBV12-5	TGTGCTAGTGGTTTGCCACCCCCAGGGGTAAATGGCTACACCTTC	CASGLPPPGVNGYTF
few	TRBJ2-7	NA	TRBV7-9	TGTGCCAGCAGCCCCTGGACGGACTACGAGCAGTACTTC	CASSPWTDYEQYF
few	TRBJ1-2	NA	TRBV7-9	TGTGCCAGCAGCTTACCCAGGGACGGCTACACCTTC	CASSLPRDGYTF
NA	TRBJ2-7	TRBD1	TRBV5-6	TGTGCCACGGGGACAGCGCTAGCCTACGAGCAGTACTTC	CATGTALAYEQYF
NA	TRBJ2-2	TRBD2	TRBV25-1	TGTGCCAGCAGTCCCCGGGAGGGCAGGATCAGGGAGCTGTTTTTT	CASSPREGRIRELFF